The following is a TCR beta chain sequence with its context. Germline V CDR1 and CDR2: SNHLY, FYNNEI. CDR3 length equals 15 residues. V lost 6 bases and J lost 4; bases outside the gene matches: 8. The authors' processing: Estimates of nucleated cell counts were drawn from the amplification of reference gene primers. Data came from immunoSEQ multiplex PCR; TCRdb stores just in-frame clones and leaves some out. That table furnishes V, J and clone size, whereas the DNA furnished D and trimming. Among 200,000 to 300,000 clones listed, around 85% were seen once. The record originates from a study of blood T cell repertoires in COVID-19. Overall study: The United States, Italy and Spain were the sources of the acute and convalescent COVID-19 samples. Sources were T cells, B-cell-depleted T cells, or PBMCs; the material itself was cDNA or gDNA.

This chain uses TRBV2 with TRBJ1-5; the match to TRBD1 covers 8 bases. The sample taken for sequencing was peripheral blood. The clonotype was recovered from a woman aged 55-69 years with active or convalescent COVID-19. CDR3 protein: CASRGTGGGNQPQHF. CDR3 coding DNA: TGTGCCAGCAGGGGAACAGGGGGGGGGAATCAGCCCCAGCATTTT. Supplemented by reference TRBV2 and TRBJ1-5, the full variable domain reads EPEVTQTPSHQVTQMGQEVILRCVPISNHLYFYWYRQILGQKVEFLVSFYNNEISEKSEIFDDQFSVERPDGSNFTLKIRSTKLEDSAMYFCASRGTGGGNQPQHFGDGTRLSIL.